What follows are 16 T cell receptor beta chains derived from one specimen sequenced in a study of tumor-infiltrating lymphocytes in primary liver carcinoma. Out of unsorted whole blood came the blood RNA, and germline DNA was extracted as well. With a constant-region primer, TCR beta cDNA was made from approximately 500 ng of total RNA. Investigators got TCR beta libraries out of three nested multiplex PCR rounds, done with slightly modified ARM-PCR. Researchers ran the first two PCR rounds for roughly 10 cycles each with TRBV1-TRBV30 forward primers and a C-beta reverse primer. Using its own MiXCR run on the multiplex PCR reads, TCRdb lists one record per CDR3 protein. The sample carries about 210,000 distinct CDR3 sequences, less than 65% recorded once. What was sequenced was peripheral blood. The receptors were sampled from a woman aged 60-70 years with primary liver carcinoma and hepatitis B virus infection.

A word on this clonotype: A much bigger clone sits one base away, suggesting this may be a read error. The V gene is TRBV6-1, the J gene TRBJ1-6, with D tentatively TRBD1 (6 bases). Germline loops: CDR1 MNHNS, CDR2 SASEGT. CDR3 length: 16 residues. Here the CDR3 reads CVSRERQDSYNSPLHF. For the CDR3, the DNA is TGTGTCAGCAGGGAGCGACAGGACTCCTATAATTCACCCCTCCACTTT.

This clonotype was counted ten times or more. V and J are TRBV29-1 and TRBJ2-7; D remains unclear. This CDR3 is built from 11 residues. V was clipped by 7 bases and J by 2 bases, with 9 bases between them. Germline values: CDR1 SQVTM, CDR2 ANQGSEA. CDR3 in DNA: TGCAGCGGGGTTAGGACCTACGAGCAGTACTTC. As protein: CSGVRTYEQYF.

With regard to this clonotype: A clone one base away is much larger, so this may be a read error. The chain links TRBV6-5 to TRBJ2-7; D gene unclear. The CDR3 extends over 14 amino acids. The germline gives CDR1 MNHEY, CDR2 SVGAGI. Written as DNA, the CDR3 is TGTGCCAGCGGTTACTCGAGCCTCTACTACGAGCAGTACTTC. This encodes CASGYSSLYYEQYF.

Regarding this clonotype: The junction departs from the called germline gene at one end, perhaps through a read error. The chain couples TRBV11-3 to TRBJ2-1, with D maybe TRBD2 (5 bases). Germline V CDR1 and CDR2: SGHNT, YENEEA. CDR3 length equals 14 residues. The CDR3 loop reads CASSPASSYNEQFF. The CDR3 bases are TGTGCCAGCAGTCCGGCTAGCTCCTACAATGAGCAATTCTTC. The full variable domain, with the rest looked up from reference TRBV11-3 and TRBJ2-1, is EAGVVQSPRYKIIEKKQPVAFWCNPISGHNTLYWYLQNLGQGPELLIRYENEEAVDDSQLPKDRFSAERLKGVDSTLKIQPAELGDSAVYLCASSPASSYNEQFFGPGTRLTVL.

This chain links TRBV20-1 with TRBJ2-1; the D gene is possibly TRBD2 (6 bases). The CDR3 loop spans 11 amino acids. V was clipped by 5 bases and J by 7 bases, with 9 bases between them. CDR1 DFQATT and CDR2 SNEGSKA come from the germline V gene (reference sequence). CDR3 sequence reads: CSAGGINEQFF. In DNA, the CDR3 is TGCAGTGCTGGGGGGATAAATGAGCAGTTCTTC.

Of note for this clonotype: Likely a read error: the CDR3 ends without its conserved phenylalanine or tryptophan. The V and J genes are TRBV24-1 and TRBJ2-5; 7 bases map to TRBD1. Germline V gene data show CDR1 as KGHDR and CDR2 as SFDVKD. Germline trimming cut 2 bases from V and 1 base from J; bases unmatched to any gene: 3. This CDR3 region has 15 residues. CDR3: CATSDSGQFQETQYL. CDR3 coding DNA: TGTGCCACCAGTGATTCGGGACAGTTCCAAGAGACCCAGTACCTC.

This clonotype occurred a few times. The J gene is TRBJ1-2, the V gene TRBV5-4; D is unresolved. The germline V gene encodes CDR1 SGHNT and CDR2 YYREEE (reference sequence). Trimming removed 5 bases from V and 4 bases from J, with 18 bases in between. This CDR3 is 15 amino acids long. The CDR3 is CASSIEREVVYGYTF. The CDR3, as DNA: TGTGCCAGCAGTATTGAGAGGGAGGTGGTCTATGGCTACACCTTC.

This clonotype was recorded once. Mismatch with germline at one junction end may stem from a read error. The chain combines TRBV29-1 with TRBJ2-3; 7 bases map to TRBD2. Germline CDR1 is SQVTM and CDR2 is ANQGSEA. CDR3 length: 13 amino acids. The CDR3 loop reads CSVRREEANTRYF. The CDR3 DNA sequence: TGCAGCGTTCGACGGGAGGAGGCAAATACGCGGTATTTT.

The V gene is TRBV11-3, the J gene TRBJ2-3; D is ambiguous. This CDR3 is built from 15 residues. V shed 5 bases and J shed 8 bases, with 20 bases lying between them. Germline-derived CDR1 and CDR2 are SGHNT and YENEEA. The CDR3 DNA reads TGTGCCAGCAGCCTTTCCGGGTACCGGGCAGTTACGCAGTATTTT. Protein sequence: CASSLSGYRAVTQYF.

Points on this clonotype: A clone one base away is much larger, so this may be a read error. V is TRBV7-8 and J is TRBJ2-2; D not certain. Per germline, CDR1 SGHVS and CDR2 FQNEAQ. This CDR3 spans 16 amino acids. With 3 bases removed from V and 7 bases from J, the gap between germline ends came to 18 bases. CDR3 amino acids: CASSLSGRLIIGELFF. The CDR3 bases are TGTGCCAGCAGCTTGTCGGGTCGGCTCATCATCGGGGAGCTGTTTTTT.

CDR3 in DNA: TGTGCCAGCAGTTTAGGTACCACACCAAATACGCAGTATTTT. Translation gives CASSLGTTPNTQYF. This chain uses TRBV12-3 or TRBV12-4 with TRBJ2-3; the D is unclear. The CDR3 loop spans 14 amino acids. V was cut by 1 base and J by 7 bases, with 12 bases left in between.

A remark on this clonotype: A read error is possible here, since a much larger clone lies one base away. The chain is built from TRBV4-1 and TRBJ1-4, with no clear D. This CDR3 contains 18 residues. Germline CDR1 is MGHRA and CDR2 is YSYEKL. CDR3 residues: CASNQGHFQQDSVQKLFF. CDR3 coding DNA: TGCGCCAGCAACCAAGGCCACTTCCAACAAGATTCGGTCCAAAAACTGTTTTTT.

Concerning this clonotype: The junction shows a germline mismatch at one end, possibly a read error. The chain recombines TRBV11-2 with TRBJ1-6; D gene ambiguous. This CDR3 has 15 residues. Germline assignment: CDR1 SGHAT and CDR2 FQNNGV. DNA of the CDR3: TGTACCAGCGGCTTAGCGGGCAAACGGGGTTCACCCCTCCACTTT. Amino acid sequence: CTSGLAGKRGSPLHF.

The rearrangement uses TRBV10-2 and TRBJ2-1; D is uncertain. Germline V gene data show CDR1 as WSHSY and CDR2 as SAAADI. With 5 bases removed from V and 9 bases from J, the gap between germline ends came to 8 bases. The CDR3 extends over 11 amino acids. The CDR3 sequence is CASSSHIEQFF. DNA for the CDR3: TGCGCCAGCAGTTCGCACATTGAGCAGTTCTTC.

In regard to this clonotype: One end of the junction is discordant with germline, which a read error may explain. The rearrangement links TRBV5-4 to TRBJ2-2, with 7 bases that match TRBD2. The CDR3 length is 16 residues. The germline V gene encodes CDR1 SGHNT and CDR2 YYREEE (reference sequence). CDR3 nucleotides: TGTGCCAGCAGGTCCGGGACTAACAGGAACACCAGGGAGCTGTTTTTT. Protein product: CASRSGTNRNTRELFF.

The sample holds many counts of this clonotype. This chain links TRBV30 with TRBJ2-1, with a tentative D call TRBD1 (5 bases). Between the trimmed V and J ends, which lost 4 bases and 8 bases, there was a span of 12 bases. Germline V gene data show CDR1 as GTSNPN and CDR2 as SVGIG (reference sequence). The CDR3 has 12 amino acids. The DNA for the CDR3 is TGTGCCTGGAAAGACAGTAGCTATGAGCAGTTCTTC. Residues: CAWKDSSYEQFF.